This entry describes one T cell receptor (beta chain). Its antigen is not known. This entry is derived from a study of shared clonotypes between healthy human individuals. Study-level findings and limits: Generation probabilities of non-shared clonotypes were lower (relative to those shared by all four donors). Naive CD4 clonotype sharing across several donors was approximately 5%.

As defined, naive CD8 cells were CD45RO-negative and positively selected for CCR7, with terminally differentiated effector memory CD45RA+ cells excluded. The study drew all its donors from Caucasian adults living in Nashville, Tennessee. Methods used by the authors: ImmunoSEQ gave junction-only sequences without quality scores, so filtering differed. Sequencing was performed with immunoSEQ multiplex PCR; in TCRdb, only in-frame clones are kept and a portion is missing. The DNA gave D and trimming, while V, J and clone size come from that table. In the table there are about 2 million clones, about 95% of which are singletons. Germline V CDR1 and CDR2: PRHDT, FYEKMQ (reference sequence). With 4 bases removed from V and 7 bases from J, the gap between germline ends came to 14 bases. The CDR3 has 13 residues.

The sequence was obtained from a man younger than 35 in good health. This chain links TRBV13 with TRBJ2-7; possible D gene TRBD2, 5 bases. Material: naive CD8+ T cells sorted from blood. In DNA form, the CDR3 reads TGTGCCAGCAGCTCCGGACTGGAGATGGAGCAGTACTTC. This encodes CASSSGLEMEQYF. Using reference TRBV13 and TRBJ2-7 for the parts outside the CDR3, the full variable domain is AAGVIQSPRHLIKEKRETATLKCYPIPRHDTVYWYQQGPGQDPQFLISFYEKMQSDKGSIPDRFSAQQFSDYHSELNMSSLELGDSALYFCASSSGLEMEQYFGPGTRLTVT.